The source of this T cell receptor (beta chain) is a study of T cell repertoires in cytomegalovirus infection. Study summary: HLA-B-restricted CMV epitopes that are well studied, plus recently identified HLA-C-restricted ones, were used by the study. Both CMV infection and a matching HLA type were indicated by public TCR beta signatures.

TCRdb called the reads again in MiXCR, with one record for every CDR3 protein. This sample has about 770,000 distinct CDR3 sequences, with about 28% found just once. The sample holds a few counts of this clonotype. Antigen unknown. Points from the study as a whole: CMV-specific TCR beta clonotypes restricted by HLA-C dominated the ex vivo response. Cumulative frequency of public TCR beta families picked out carriers of CMV plus the relevant HLA.

CDR1 is SGHRS, CDR2 YFSETQ, per germline. V was clipped by 3 bases and J by 4 bases; unmatched bases: 12. This CDR3 comprises 16 residues. The TCR originated in a human donor in good health (CMV status not recorded). Some clones in this sample may be carry-over from other donors' samples. Source: cultured CD8+ T cells from PBMCs, taken from culture after CMV antigen stimulation. The rearrangement joins TRBV5-1 to TRBJ1-1; 7 nucleotides agree with TRBD1. The CDR3 here is CASSSAAGGRSTEAFF. DNA for the CDR3: TGCGCCAGCAGCTCCGCGGCAGGGGGAAGAAGCACTGAAGCTTTCTTT.